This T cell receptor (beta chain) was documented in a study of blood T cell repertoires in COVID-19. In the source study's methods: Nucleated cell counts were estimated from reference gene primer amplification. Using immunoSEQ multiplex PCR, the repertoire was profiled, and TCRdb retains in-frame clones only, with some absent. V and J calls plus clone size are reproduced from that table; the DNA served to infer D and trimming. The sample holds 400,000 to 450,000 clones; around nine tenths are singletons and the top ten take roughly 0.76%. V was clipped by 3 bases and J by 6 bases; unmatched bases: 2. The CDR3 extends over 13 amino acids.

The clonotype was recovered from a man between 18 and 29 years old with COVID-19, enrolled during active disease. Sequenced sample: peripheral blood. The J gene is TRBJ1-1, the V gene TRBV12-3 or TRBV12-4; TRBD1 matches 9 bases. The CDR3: CASSFRTGAEAFF. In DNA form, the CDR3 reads TGTGCCAGCAGTTTCAGGACAGGGGCTGAAGCTTTCTTT.